These 20 T cell receptor beta chains came from one sample sequenced in a study of cytomegalovirus exposure and HLA in healthy donors. 13 Jbeta primers and 60 Vbeta primers were used for the PCR. Produced via immunoSEQ multiplex PCR; TCRdb's table is partial and in-frame only. This listing includes approximately 120,000 clones. The sample consisted of PBMCs. Receptors originate from a man aged 30-40 years in good health and CMV-seronegative.

The chain couples TRBV5-1 to TRBJ2-2; tentatively, D is TRBD2 (7 bases). The germline CDR1 and CDR2 sequences are SGHRS and YFSETQ. V shed 3 bases and J shed 3 bases, with 9 bases lying between them. The CDR3 runs 14 residues. CDR3: CASSWGGDTGELFF. The CDR3 coding sequence is TGCGCCAGCAGCTGGGGGGGCGACACCGGGGAGCTGTTTTTT.

This sequence joins TRBV29-1 and TRBJ2-1, with a possible D match to TRBD2 (6 bases). V lost 6 bases and J lost 3, with 12 bases in between. The CDR3 is made up of 13 amino acids. Germline assignment: CDR1 SQVTM and CDR2 ANQGSEA. CDR3 amino acids: CSVEGVNYNEQFF. DNA of the CDR3: TGCAGCGTGGAGGGAGTAAACTACAATGAGCAGTTCTTC.

The V and J genes are TRBV5-1 and TRBJ2-5; 10 nucleotides line up with TRBD2. The CDR3 consists of 16 residues. CDR1 and CDR2 (germline): SGHRS, YFSETQ. V was clipped by 0 bases and J by 2 bases; unmatched bases: 4. For the CDR3, the DNA is TGCGCCAGCAGCTTGGCCGGTAGCGGGAGGCAAGAGACCCAGTACTTC. Amino acids: CASSLAGSGRQETQYF.

The genes are TRBV29-1 and TRBJ2-3; the D gene is possibly TRBD1 (9 bases). The V gene's germline CDR1 is SQVTM and CDR2 ANQGSEA. The CDR3 length is 14 residues. V was clipped by 7 bases and J by 4 bases, with 18 bases between them. The DNA of the CDR3 is TGCAGCGCCGGGGGGGGACAGGGAGCAGATACGCAGTATTTT. Amino acids: CSAGGGQGADTQYF.

The V gene is TRBV19, the J gene TRBJ2-3; D is unclear. Trimming cost V 10 bases and J 0 bases, with 11 bases left between them. Germline CDR1 reads LNHDA; CDR2 reads SQIVND (reference sequence). The CDR3 spans 13 residues. In nucleotides, the CDR3 is TGTGCCATTTACGACTGGAGCACAGATACGCAGTATTTT. As protein: CAIYDWSTDTQYF.

V gene TRBV7-3 combines with J gene TRBJ2-7; perhaps TRBD2 as D (5 bases). CDR1 is SGHTA and CDR2 is FQGTGA in the germline V gene. Trimming removed 3 bases at V and 0 bases at J, with 18 bases between. This CDR3 is built from 17 residues. Written as DNA, the CDR3 is TGTGCCAGCAGCTTGATGGGCGGACTCCTCCCCTCCTACGAGCAGTACTTC. Amino acid sequence: CASSLMGGLLPSYEQYF.

The rearrangement joins TRBV23-1 to TRBJ1-1, with 9 bases that match TRBD1. TRBV23-1 is an open reading frame, and its role is uncertain. Unmatched junction bases numbered 8, after V lost 3 bases and J lost 3 bases. This CDR3 has 16 residues. CDR3 amino acids: CASSHSGTGRDTEAFF. In DNA form, the CDR3 reads TGCGCCAGCAGTCACTCCGGGACAGGGAGGGACACTGAAGCTTTCTTT.

The chain links TRBV9 to TRBJ2-7; D is unresolved. The CDR3 length is 14 residues. Looked up from germline, CDR1 is SGDLS and CDR2 is YYNGEE. Trimming took off 2 bases at V and 4 bases at J, with 13 bases between the two ends. DNA for the CDR3: TGTGCCAGCAGCGTGGGCCCTGAGCCGTACGAGCAGTACTTC. Protein sequence: CASSVGPEPYEQYF. The full variable domain, in which reference TRBV9 and TRBJ2-7 provide the parts outside the CDR3, is DSGVTQTPKHLITATGQRVTLRCSPRSGDLSVYWYQQSLDQGLQFLIQYYNGEERAKGNILERFSAQQFPDLHSELNLSSLELGDSALYFCASSVGPEPYEQYFGPGTRLTVT.

The V call is TRBV6-5, the J call TRBJ1-5, with TRBD1 matching over 8 bases. This CDR3 contains 15 residues. The V and J ends lost 2 bases and 1 base, in that order; junction bases with no gene match: 1. Germline-derived CDR1 and CDR2 are MNHEY and SVGAGI. CDR3 sequence (DNA): TGTGCCAGCAGTTACGGACAGGGAAGCAATCAGCCCCAGCATTTT. This gives the protein CASSYGQGSNQPQHF.

This chain uses TRBV2 with TRBJ2-7, with TRBD1 matching 7 bases. Losses at the gene ends were 8 bases for V and 4 bases for J; bases not matched to a gene: 5. Germline loops: CDR1 SNHLY, CDR2 FYNNEI. CDR3 length: 12 amino acids. CDR3 in amino acids: CASLDRAYEQYF. The DNA of the CDR3 is TGTGCCAGCCTCGACAGGGCATACGAGCAGTACTTC.

The CDR3 loop reads CASSPGDREDYGYTF. The CDR3 nucleotides read TGTGCCAGCTCACCCGGGGACAGGGAGGACTATGGCTACACCTTC. The V gene is TRBV18, the J gene TRBJ1-2; 9 bases match TRBD1. Germline V gene sequence: CDR1 KGHSH, CDR2 LQKENI. The CDR3 sequence is 15 residues long. The V gene end was trimmed by 3 bases and the J gene end by 3 bases; junction bases not matched to a gene: 5. Variable domain in full (rest from reference TRBV18 and TRBJ1-2): NAGVMQNPRHLVRRRGQEARLRCSPMKGHSHVYWYRQLPEEGLKFMVYLQKENIIDESGMPKERFSAEFPKEGPSILRIQQVVRGDSAAYFCASSPGDREDYGYTFGSGTRLTVV.

CDR3 bases: TGCAGCGTTCGAGGAGGGCCTCCATTCTACGAGCAGTACTTC. As protein: CSVRGGPPFYEQYF. The chain couples TRBV29-1 to TRBJ2-7, with D tentatively TRBD2 (6 bases). The length of the CDR3 is 14 residues. In germline, CDR1 is SQVTM, CDR2 ANQGSEA. Trimming removed 5 bases at V and 3 bases at J, with 17 bases between.

V usage is TRBV28 and J usage is TRBJ1-6; a possible D gene is TRBD1 (6 bases). Germline-derived CDR1 and CDR2 are MDHEN and SYDVKM. V lost 5 bases and J lost 5, with 16 bases in between. This CDR3 has 16 amino acids. CDR3: CASSTGTGWDNSPLHF. The CDR3 DNA reads as TGTGCCAGCAGTACGGGCACAGGGTGGGATAATTCACCCCTCCACTTT.

The V and J genes are TRBV28 and TRBJ2-2; no clear D. The CDR3 contains 13 residues. Trimming left V 2 bases short and J 1 base short, with 2 bases between. From germline, CDR1 is MDHEN and CDR2 SYDVKM. CDR3 sequence: CASSLLNTGELFF. The CDR3 nucleotides are TGTGCCAGCAGTTTACTGAACACCGGGGAGCTGTTTTTT.

The V and J genes are TRBV28 and TRBJ1-2, with D perhaps matching TRBD1 (6 bases). The CDR3 sequence is 16 residues long. Germline lookup yields CDR1 MDHEN and CDR2 SYDVKM. Trimming took 6 bases from V and 4 from J, leaving 21 bases between them. The CDR3 coding sequence is TGTGCCAGCAGCCGGACAGTCCTGGATCTTGTCTATGGCTACACCTTC. Its translation is CASSRTVLDLVYGYTF.

This sequence joins TRBV6-5 and TRBJ1-4, with a tentative D call TRBD1 (5 bases). This CDR3 spans 13 amino acids. Between the trimmed V and J ends, which lost 5 bases and 6 bases, there was a span of 10 bases. The germline gives CDR1 MNHEY, CDR2 SVGAGI. CDR3 bases: TGTGCCAGCAGTCTCGGGGGATATGAAAAACTGTTTTTT. The encoded protein is CASSLGGYEKLFF.

The V and J genes are TRBV5-1 and TRBJ2-1; TRBD1 matches at 8 bases. Germline CDR1 reads SGHRS; CDR2 reads YFSETQ. The junction had 14 bases not matched to a gene; V was cut back by 4 bases and J by 8 bases. CDR3 length: 16 residues. The CDR3 sequence is CASSPFVGQDVYEQFF. CDR3 bases: TGCGCCAGCAGCCCGTTCGTGGGACAGGATGTGTATGAGCAGTTCTTC.

The chain carries TRBV7-9 and TRBJ2-2; no firm D call. This CDR3 spans 14 amino acids. The germline V gene has CDR1 SEHNR and CDR2 FQNEAQ (reference sequence). V gave up 4 bases and J gave up 4 bases, with 10 bases separating them. The CDR3 nucleotides are TGTGCCAGCAGCTCCAGAGGTTTCACCGGGGAGCTGTTTTTT. This gives the protein CASSSRGFTGELFF. Supplemented by reference TRBV7-9 and TRBJ2-2, the full variable domain reads DTGVSQNPRHKITKRGQNVTFRCDPISEHNRLYWYRQTLGQGPEFLTYFQNEAQLEKSRLLSDRFSAERPKGSFSTLEIQRTEQGDSAMYLCASSSRGFTGELFFGEGSRLTVL.

This rearrangement joins TRBV7-2 to TRBJ2-7; D possibly corresponds to TRBD1 (6 bases). The length of the CDR3 is 16 residues. V was trimmed by 1 base and J by 3 bases, leaving 16 bases between them. Germline assignment: CDR1 SGHTA and CDR2 FQGNSA. The CDR3 protein is CASSLGGPSPGYEQYF. CDR3 sequence (DNA): TGTGCCAGCAGCTTAGGGGGGCCCTCTCCGGGCTACGAGCAGTACTTC.

The V gene is TRBV11-2, the J gene TRBJ1-1; D unclear. CDR1 is SGHAT and CDR2 is FQNNGV in the germline V gene. V lost 5 bases and J lost 0, with 13 bases in between. The CDR3 is made up of 15 amino acids. CDR3 amino acids: CASSNWKGVNTEAFF. For the CDR3, the DNA is TGTGCCAGCAGCAACTGGAAGGGAGTGAACACTGAAGCTTTCTTT. Using reference TRBV11-2 and TRBJ1-1 for the parts outside the CDR3, the full variable domain is EAGVAQSPRYKIIEKRQSVAFWCNPISGHATLYWYQQILGQGPKLLIQFQNNGVVDDSQLPKDRFSAERLKGVDSTLKIQPAKLEDSAVYLCASSNWKGVNTEAFFGQGTRLTVV.